Following are 12 T cell receptor beta chains from one sample sequenced in a study of human T cells and chemical hapten exposure. Stated time point: patch test 2, 6 weeks after DPC sensitization. Treatment given: therapeutic diphenylcyclopropenone sensitization with weekly scalp DPC. TCRdb re-called the RACE reads with MiXCR, one entry per CDR3 protein. The data hold fewer than 100,000 distinct CDR3 sequences, with 9.5% to 13% observed a single time. The material was whole blood, obtained in connection with sensitization to the hapten diphenylcyclopropenone (DPC). All receptors come from a man between 18 and 29 years old with alopecia areata. Some clones in this sample may be carry-over from other donors' samples.

This clonotype was seen at least ten times. The chain has TRBV3-1 and TRBJ2-2; D gene ambiguous. Trimming took 2 bases from V and 5 from J, leaving 9 bases between them. The CDR3 covers 14 residues. CDR1 and CDR2 (germline): LGHDT, YNNKEL (reference sequence). The CDR3 bases are TGTGCCAGCAGCCAACAGCAGCTTACCGGGGAGCTGTTTTTT. Protein: CASSQQQLTGELFF.

This clonotype was seen more than once but under ten times. This sequence joins TRBV27 and TRBJ1-1; 8 nucleotides line up with TRBD1. V lost 4 bases to trimming and J lost 0 bases; unmatched junction nucleotides: 10. CDR3 length: 17 amino acids. Per the germline V gene, CDR1 is MNHEY and CDR2 is SMNVEV (reference sequence). The CDR3 sequence: CASSSDRGGLLNTEAFF. The CDR3 nucleotides are TGTGCCAGCAGTTCAGACAGGGGAGGGCTACTGAACACTGAAGCTTTCTTT.

A few counts support this clonotype. The CDR3 DNA is TGTGCCAGCAGTTACCGACTACTCCAAGAGACCCAGTACTTC. It codes for CASSYRLLQETQYF. The chain combines TRBV6-2 or TRBV6-3 with TRBJ2-5; possibly TRBD2 for D (5 bases). The V gene lost 2 bases and the J gene lost 1 base, with 8 bases spanning the gap. CDR1 and CDR2 from the germline V gene are MNHEY and SVGEGT. The CDR3 runs to 14 residues.

This clonotype came up many times. The chain recombines TRBV10-3 with TRBJ2-3, with D uncertain. Trimming took off 8 bases at V and 4 bases at J, with 10 bases between the two ends. Germline CDR1 and CDR2: ENHRY and SYGVKD. The CDR3 is 12 amino acids. CDR3 DNA sequence: TGTGCCATCTCCCTCTCCCCAGATACGCAGTATTTT. It encodes CAISLSPDTQYF.

The CDR3 region is CASSRGQVTIYF. The DNA for the CDR3 is TGTGCCAGCAGCAGAGGCCAGGTCACCATATATTTT. The J gene is TRBJ1-3, the V gene TRBV28, with D unresolved. V was pared by 6 bases and J by 9 bases, with 12 bases between. Looked up from germline, CDR1 is MDHEN and CDR2 is SYDVKM. This CDR3 spans 12 amino acids.

With respect to this clonotype: The junction departs from the called germline gene at one end, perhaps through a read error. This chain links TRBV7-9 with TRBJ2-2; a weak D match, TRBD1 (5 bases). From germline, CDR1 is SEHNR and CDR2 FQNEAQ (reference sequence). This CDR3 has 15 amino acids. Here the CDR3 DNA reads TGTGCCAGCAGCATAGCTGGGCAGGGCACCGGGGAGCTGTTTTTT. Protein product: CASSIAGQGTGELFF. The entire variable domain, with the rest obtained from reference TRBV7-9 and TRBJ2-2, is as follows: DTGVSQNPRHKITKRGQNVTFRCDPISEHNRLYWYRQTLGQGPEFLTYFQNEAQLEKSRLLSDRFSAERPKGSFSTLEIQRTEQGDSAMYLCASSIAGQGTGELFFGEGSRLTVL.

The rearrangement uses TRBV7-9 and TRBJ2-5, with D possibly matching TRBD2 (6 bases). This CDR3 contains 16 residues. The germline V gene encodes CDR1 SEHNR and CDR2 FQNEAQ (reference sequence). The V and J ends lost 3 bases and 3 bases respectively, with 17 bases between them. CDR3: CASSLMGGPDEETQYF. The CDR3, as DNA: TGTGCCAGCAGCTTGATGGGGGGACCCGATGAAGAGACCCAGTACTTC.

V usage is TRBV10-1 and J usage is TRBJ2-5, with TRBD2 matching 7 bases. V was pared by 5 bases and J by 4 bases, with 7 bases of the junction left unmatched. This CDR3 has 14 amino acids. Germline CDR1 is WNHNN and CDR2 is SYGVQD (reference sequence). Written as DNA, the CDR3 is TGCGCCAGCAGTTCCAGCGGGGTCGGAGAGACCCAGTACTTC. Translation: CASSSSGVGETQYF.

J is TRBJ2-7 and V is TRBV4-1, with D uncertain. This CDR3 is built from 14 residues. Germline V lookup: CDR1 MGHRA, CDR2 YSYEKL. Trimming took 0 bases from V and 0 from J, leaving 6 bases between them. Written as DNA, the CDR3 is TGCGCCAGCAGCCAAGATCCCAGCTCCTACGAGCAGTACTTC. Residues: CASSQDPSSYEQYF.

This clonotype was counted many times. This rearrangement joins TRBV7-3 to TRBJ2-5, with D perhaps matching TRBD1 (6 bases). The germline gives CDR1 SGHTA, CDR2 FQGTGA. The CDR3 sequence is 15 residues long. The V gene lost 1 base and the J gene lost 3 bases, with 12 bases spanning the gap. The CDR3 region has the DNA TGTGCCAGCAGCTTAAGCGGTGGGGGCGAAGAGACCCAGTACTTC. Residues: CASSLSGGGEETQYF.

The V and J genes are TRBV28 and TRBJ1-1; perhaps TRBD1 as D (5 bases). V lost 8 bases to trimming and J lost 1 base, with 17 bases between them. CDR3 length equals 15 residues. Germline V gene lookup returns CDR1 MDHEN and CDR2 SYDVKM. CDR3 amino acids: CASGGDGWTNTEAFF. CDR3 nucleotide sequence: TGTGCCAGCGGAGGGGACGGGTGGACGAACACTGAAGCTTTCTTT.

This clonotype was observed a few times. The CDR3 bases are TGCGCCAGCAGCTCTACCACTACCGCCAGGGAGCTGTTTTTT. Its protein product is CASSSTTTARELFF. The V call is TRBV5-1, the J call TRBJ2-2; unclear D gene. This CDR3 contains 14 residues. CDR1 is SGHRS, CDR2 YFSETQ, per germline. V was cut by 3 bases and J by 9 bases, with 15 bases left in between.